This passage covers 27 T cell receptor beta chains from one sample sequenced in a study of cytomegalovirus exposure and HLA in healthy donors. The protocol was immunoSEQ multiplex PCR, while the TCRdb copy is restricted to in-frame clones and leaves out a portion. The sample carries approximately 270,000 clones, 90% recorded once. The sample was PBMCs. Receptors were obtained from a woman aged 18-35 years in good health and CMV-seronegative.

The chain recombines TRBV18 with TRBJ2-7; no clear D. Trimming shortened V by 1 base and J by 3 bases, and 7 bases separated the two germline ends. The CDR3 is 13 amino acids. Germline V gene data show CDR1 as KGHSH and CDR2 as LQKENI. The CDR3 bases are TGTGCCAGCTCACCACGGCACGACTACGAGCAGTACTTC. Its protein product is CASSPRHDYEQYF.

The chain uses TRBV30 and TRBJ1-4; possibly TRBD1 for D (5 bases). This CDR3 has 15 amino acids. Per the germline V gene, CDR1 is GTSNPN and CDR2 is SVGIG (reference sequence). For the CDR3, the DNA is TGTGCTTCGGATATGTGGTCAGGGTTGAGCGAAAAACTGTTTTTT. Its translation: CASDMWSGLSEKLFF.

The V call is TRBV7-8, the J call TRBJ2-4; a possible D gene is TRBD1 (6 bases). V was cut by 3 bases and J by 0 bases, with 9 bases left in between. The CDR3 runs 15 residues. Germline CDR1 and CDR2: SGHVS and FQNEAQ. The CDR3 reads CASSLDSSAKNIQYF. The CDR3 bases are TGTGCCAGCAGCTTGGACAGTTCAGCCAAAAACATTCAGTACTTC.

CDR3 sequence (DNA): TGTGCCAGCAGTTTATCCCCCGGGACAGGGATTCAAGAGACCCAGTACTTC. Its translation: CASSLSPGTGIQETQYF. J is TRBJ2-5 and V is TRBV27; 9 bases align to TRBD1. The junction had 7 bases not matched to a gene; V was cut back by 0 bases and J by 2 bases. The CDR3 contains 17 residues. The germline CDR1 and CDR2 sequences are MNHEY and SMNVEV (reference sequence).

This clone was picked up one time. The gene calls are TRBV7-9 and TRBJ1-2, with D maybe TRBD1 (6 bases). V shed 5 bases and J shed 6 bases, with 22 bases lying between them. The CDR3 contains 16 residues. Germline CDR1 reads SEHNR; CDR2 reads FQNEAQ (reference sequence). DNA for the CDR3: TGTGCCAGCAGCCTACAGGGCCCGAGGGGTGTTGATGGCTACACCTTC. Translating it yields CASSLQGPRGVDGYTF.

This rearrangement joins TRBV6-1 to TRBJ1-1, with D possibly matching TRBD1 (6 bases). CDR1 and CDR2 (germline): MNHNS, SASEGT. CDR3 length: 15 amino acids. The ends were cut back, 3 bases at V and 0 bases at J, with 11 bases in the middle. The CDR3 here is CASSDQDRLNTEAFF. DNA for the CDR3: TGTGCCAGCAGTGATCAGGACAGATTGAACACTGAAGCTTTCTTT.

The gene calls are TRBV18 and TRBJ1-2; D is possibly TRBD1 (6 bases). The CDR3 covers 17 residues. V gave up 5 bases and J gave up 2 bases, with 21 bases separating them. Germline values: CDR1 KGHSH, CDR2 LQKENI. This CDR3 reads CASSYPGATDSNYGYTF. The DNA for the CDR3 is TGTGCCAGCTCATACCCAGGGGCTACCGACTCAAACTATGGCTACACCTTC.

With regard to this clone: Within the sample, other DNA sequences also encode this same CDR3. The chain links TRBV18 to TRBJ2-2, with 7 bases matching TRBD1. There are 15 residues in the CDR3. V lost 1 base to trimming and J lost 2 bases; unmatched junction nucleotides: 1. Germline lookup yields CDR1 KGHSH and CDR2 LQKENI. CDR3 sequence reads: CASSPRQGNTGELFF. The CDR3 nucleotides read TGTGCCAGCTCACCACGACAGGGAAACACCGGGGAGCTGTTTTTT.

This rearrangement joins TRBV6-5 to TRBJ1-1, with 7 bases aligning to TRBD1. V shed 6 bases and J 0 bases; nucleotides not matched to a gene: 4. CDR3 size: 14 residues. Germline V gene sequence: CDR1 MNHEY, CDR2 SVGAGI. CDR3 sequence (DNA): TGTGCCAGCAGGATTGGACAGGTGAACACTGAAGCTTTCTTT. It specifies CASRIGQVNTEAFF.

V and J are TRBV7-9 and TRBJ2-5; a weak D match, TRBD2 (6 bases). CDR1 and CDR2 from the germline V gene are SEHNR and FQNEAQ (reference sequence). Between the trimmed V and J ends, which lost 4 bases and 4 bases, there was a span of 16 bases. The CDR3 has 15 amino acids. The CDR3 sequence: CASSSPTRRVETQYF. The CDR3 bases are TGTGCCAGCAGCTCCCCGACTAGGAGGGTAGAGACCCAGTACTTC.

V gene TRBV2 combines with J gene TRBJ1-2, with D unresolved. Germline CDR1 is SNHLY and CDR2 is FYNNEI. There are 15 residues in the CDR3. V gave up 3 bases and J gave up 1 base, with 12 bases separating them. The DNA for the CDR3 is TGTGCCAGCAGTGATCTATCAACAGATAACTATGGCTACACCTTC. This gives the protein CASSDLSTDNYGYTF.

J is TRBJ1-4 and V is TRBV28; TRBD1 agrees at 8 bases. Unmatched junction bases numbered 6, after V lost 2 bases and J lost 4 bases. CDR1 is MDHEN and CDR2 is SYDVKM in the germline V gene. This CDR3 region has 16 residues. This CDR3 is CASSLAWTGHNEKLFF. The CDR3 bases are TGTGCCAGCAGTTTAGCGTGGACAGGGCATAATGAAAAACTGTTTTTT.

The V gene is TRBV30, the J gene TRBJ2-7; TRBD1 aligns across 9 bases. The CDR3 has 12 residues. Germline V gene sequence: CDR1 GTSNPN, CDR2 SVGIG (reference sequence). V was pared by 4 bases and J by 5 bases, with 3 bases of the junction left unmatched. The CDR3 spells CAWTRTGDEQYF. CDR3 nucleotide sequence: TGTGCCTGGACCAGGACAGGGGACGAGCAGTACTTC.

The chain is built from TRBV14 and TRBJ2-1; TRBD2 matches 12 bases. CDR3 length: 15 amino acids. CDR1 is SGHDN and CDR2 is FVKESK in the germline V gene. Germline trimming cut 4 bases from V and 8 bases from J; bases unmatched to any gene: 6. The CDR3 here is CASSPLAGGSDEQFF. The CDR3 DNA follows: TGTGCCAGCAGCCCTCTAGCGGGGGGGTCGGATGAGCAGTTCTTC. The variable domain in full, with the rest retrieved from reference TRBV14 and TRBJ2-1, is EAGVTQFPSHSVIEKGQTVTLRCDPISGHDNLYWYRRVMGKEIKFLLHFVKESKQDESGMPNNRFLAERTGGTYSTLKVQPAELEDSGVYFCASSPLAGGSDEQFFGPGTRLTVL.

As concerns this clone: Within the sample, other DNA sequences also encode this same CDR3. The gene calls are TRBV2 and TRBJ2-7; 7 bases agree with TRBD2. J gave up 1 base and V 5 bases, and 5 bases lay outside the gene matches. The CDR3 has 14 amino acids. Germline values: CDR1 SNHLY, CDR2 FYNNEI. The CDR3 nucleotides are TGTGCCAGCAGTCCTGGACTAGGGTCCTACGAGCAGTACTTC. Protein: CASSPGLGSYEQYF.

V gene TRBV11-2 combines with J gene TRBJ2-3; 7 nucleotides line up with TRBD2. The CDR3 runs 16 residues. Trimming at V came to 5 bases and at J to 0 bases, leaving 8 bases not matched to a gene. CDR1 and CDR2 (germline): SGHAT, FQNNGV. Here the CDR3 reads CASSPILGGSTDTQYF. The CDR3, as DNA: TGTGCCAGCAGCCCCATTCTGGGAGGGAGCACAGATACGCAGTATTTT.

The J gene is TRBJ2-2, the V gene TRBV5-6; 9 bases are shared with TRBD2. Germline CDR1 is SGHDT and CDR2 is YYEEEE. J was trimmed by 2 bases and V by 0 bases; bases with no gene match: 5. The CDR3 extends over 17 amino acids. This chain's CDR3 is CASSLGLAEVNTGELFF. In DNA form, the CDR3 reads TGTGCCAGCAGCTTGGGACTAGCGGAAGTTAACACCGGGGAGCTGTTTTTT.

This clone was observed once. The rearrangement uses TRBV11-2 and TRBJ2-7, with 8 positions matching TRBD2. Germline loops: CDR1 SGHAT, CDR2 FQNNGV. V gave up 2 bases and J gave up 0 bases; unmatched junction bases: 3. The CDR3 loop spans 15 amino acids. As DNA, the CDR3 is TGTGCCAGCAGCTTAAGCGGGGGTAGCTCCTACGAGCAGTACTTC. This codes for CASSLSGGSSYEQYF.

The gene calls are TRBV27 and TRBJ1-1; 8 nucleotides line up with TRBD1. CDR1 and CDR2 from the germline V gene are MNHEY and SMNVEV (reference sequence). V dropped 3 bases and J dropped 7; count of bases not matched to a gene: 13. CDR3 length equals 16 residues. CDR3 residues: CASSLLTGEKGNEAFF. DNA for the CDR3: TGTGCCAGCAGTTTGTTGACAGGGGAGAAAGGGAATGAAGCTTTCTTT.

This clone is a singleton in its sample. V and J are TRBV9 and TRBJ1-1, with 10 bases identical to TRBD1. V lost 3 bases and J lost 11; bases outside the gene matches: 7. The CDR3 consists of 13 residues. Germline V gene lookup returns CDR1 SGDLS and CDR2 YYNGEE. DNA of the CDR3: TGTGCCAGCAGCGCCCCCGGGACAGGGGTCGCTTTCTTT. Residues: CASSAPGTGVAFF.

This clone was detected only once. This chain connects TRBV28 to TRBJ1-5; 7 bases match TRBD1. The CDR3 loop spans 14 amino acids. J gave up 2 bases and V 7 bases, and 5 bases lay outside the gene matches. Per the germline V gene, CDR1 is MDHEN and CDR2 is SYDVKM. The chain's CDR3 is CASNQGGGNQPQHF. The CDR3 coding sequence is TGTGCCAGCAACCAGGGGGGTGGCAATCAGCCCCAGCATTTT.

The chain joins TRBV18 to TRBJ2-7; weak D call: TRBD2 (6 bases). This CDR3 contains 15 residues. Trimming took 1 base from V and 0 from J, leaving 10 bases between them. Germline loops: CDR1 KGHSH, CDR2 LQKENI. CDR3 region: CASSPLAVSSYEQYF. The CDR3 DNA sequence: TGTGCCAGCTCACCACTAGCGGTAAGCTCCTACGAGCAGTACTTC. Filled out from reference TRBV18 and TRBJ2-7, the complete variable domain reads NAGVMQNPRHLVRRRGQEARLRCSPMKGHSHVYWYRQLPEEGLKFMVYLQKENIIDESGMPKERFSAEFPKEGPSILRIQQVVRGDSAAYFCASSPLAVSSYEQYFGPGTRLTVT.

The rearrangement joins TRBV29-1 to TRBJ1-4; D not resolved. The CDR3 extends over 13 amino acids. Looked up from germline, CDR1 is SQVTM and CDR2 is ANQGSEA. V lost 5 bases to trimming and J lost 2 bases, with 9 bases between them. For the CDR3, the DNA is TGCAGCGTTCGCCCCGCGACTAATGAAAAACTGTTTTTT. It translates to CSVRPATNEKLFF.

The chain is built from TRBV4-3 and TRBJ2-1; 8 bases line up with TRBD2. CDR3 length: 17 residues. From germline, CDR1 is LGHNA and CDR2 YSLEER. The J segment lost 4 bases and the V segment lost 0 bases, leaving 8 bases of the junction unmatched. As DNA, the CDR3 is TGCGCCAGCAGCCAAGAGGGAAACGGGGGGGTTTACAATGAGCAGTTCTTC. It yields the protein CASSQEGNGGVYNEQFF.

This clone was counted a single time. The chain combines TRBV7-9 with TRBJ1-2; TRBD1 agrees at 7 bases. V was clipped by 3 bases and J by 5 bases; unmatched bases: 9. In germline, CDR1 is SEHNR, CDR2 FQNEAQ (reference sequence). CDR3 size: 15 residues. CDR3 in amino acids: CASSLEDRSLYGYTF. Written as DNA, the CDR3 is TGTGCCAGCAGCTTGGAGGACAGGTCCTTATATGGCTACACCTTC.

The CDR3 bases are TGTGCCAGCAGTCCGGGGCGGGGGGAAGATACGCAGTATTTT. It codes for CASSPGRGEDTQYF. V usage is TRBV6-5 and J usage is TRBJ2-3; 8 bases align to TRBD2. The CDR3 loop spans 14 amino acids. The V and J ends lost 5 bases and 5 bases, in that order; junction bases with no gene match: 6. Germline V gives CDR1 MNHEY, CDR2 SVGAGI.

The rearrangement uses TRBV5-4 and TRBJ1-1; D may be TRBD1 (6 bases). Germline-derived CDR1 and CDR2 are SGHNT and YYREEE (reference sequence). This CDR3 is 13 amino acids long. V was shortened by 1 base and J by 4 bases, with 8 bases between the two germline ends. CDR3 sequence reads: CASSLQGSTEAFF. The CDR3 DNA follows: TGTGCCAGCAGCTTGCAGGGGAGCACTGAAGCTTTCTTT.